One sample yielded the 5 T cell receptor beta chains listed below, sequenced in a study of T cells after yellow fever vaccination. MiXCR, applied by TCRdb to the 5' RACE reads, yields one record per CDR3 protein. The sample lists 250,000 to 350,000 distinct CDR3 sequences, approximately 4.3% seen once, with roughly a fifth in the top ten. This material consisted of PBMCs, taken 15 days after the yellow fever booster vaccination. Every receptor here comes from a young man who received the YFV17D yellow fever vaccine.

This clonotype has a count of ten or more. V is TRBV6-5 and J is TRBJ1-2, with D unresolved. The germline V and J ends were trimmed by 0 bases and 1 base, with 9 bases remaining between them. This CDR3 contains 15 residues. Germline lookup yields CDR1 MNHEY and CDR2 SVGAGI. CDR3 residues: CASSYSRAGNYGYTF. The CDR3 DNA follows: TGTGCCAGCAGTTACTCGAGAGCGGGTAACTATGGCTACACCTTC.

This clonotype turned up a few times. The V call is TRBV4-3, the J call TRBJ2-1, with TRBD2 matching 15 bases. In germline, CDR1 is LGHNA, CDR2 YSLEER. The V segment lost 4 bases and the J segment 0 bases; nucleotides outside the gene matches: 10. CDR3 length: 20 amino acids. DNA for the CDR3: TGCGCCAGCAGCCCTAGGACTAGCGGGGGGGAACCTAGCTCCTACAATGAGCAGTTCTTC. This sequence encodes CASSPRTSGGEPSSYNEQFF.

The chain links TRBV20-1 to TRBJ2-7, with TRBD1 as a possible D gene (5 bases). The germline V gene encodes CDR1 DFQATT and CDR2 SNEGSKA (reference sequence). This CDR3 region has 11 residues. The CDR3 coding sequence is TGCAGTGCAGCGCAGGGCGACGATCAGTACGTC. Residues: CSAAQGDDQYV.

V and J are TRBV20-1 and TRBJ2-3, with 10 bases fitting TRBD2. Per germline, CDR1 DFQATT and CDR2 SNEGSKA (reference sequence). The CDR3 is 14 amino acids. V lost 1 base and J lost 7; bases outside the gene matches: 5. In DNA, the CDR3 is TGCAGTGCTAGAGGACCTAGCGGGAGTAATACGCAGTATTTT. Its translation is CSARGPSGSNTQYF.

This clonotype was counted many times. The rearrangement uses TRBV12-3 or TRBV12-4 and TRBJ1-2; the D is unclear. The CDR3 covers 15 residues. Trimming cost V 1 base and J 0 bases, with 9 bases left between them. The chain's CDR3 is CASSLEGEANYGYTF. For the CDR3, the DNA is TGTGCCAGCAGTTTAGAAGGTGAAGCTAACTATGGCTACACCTTC.